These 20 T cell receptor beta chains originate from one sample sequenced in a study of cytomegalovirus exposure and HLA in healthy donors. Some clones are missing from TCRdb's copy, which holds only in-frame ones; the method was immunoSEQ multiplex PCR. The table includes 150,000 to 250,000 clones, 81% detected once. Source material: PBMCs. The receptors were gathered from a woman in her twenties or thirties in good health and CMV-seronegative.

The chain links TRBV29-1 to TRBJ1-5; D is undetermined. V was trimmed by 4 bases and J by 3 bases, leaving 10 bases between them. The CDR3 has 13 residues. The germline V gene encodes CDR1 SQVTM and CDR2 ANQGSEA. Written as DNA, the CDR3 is TGCAGCGTTGGACGAGGGTACAATCAGCCCCAGCATTTT. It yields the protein CSVGRGYNQPQHF. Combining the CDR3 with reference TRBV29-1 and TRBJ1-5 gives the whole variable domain SAVISQKPSRDICQRGTSLTIQCQVDSQVTMMFWYRQQPGQSLTLIATANQGSEATYESGFVIDKFPISRPNLTFSTLTVSNMSPEDSSIYLCSVGRGYNQPQHFGDGTRLSIL.

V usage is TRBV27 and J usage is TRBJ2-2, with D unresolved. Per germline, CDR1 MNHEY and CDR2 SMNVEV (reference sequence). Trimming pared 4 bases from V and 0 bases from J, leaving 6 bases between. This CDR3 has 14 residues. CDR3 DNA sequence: TGTGCCAGCAGTTCTTCCGCGAACACCGGGGAGCTGTTTTTT. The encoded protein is CASSSSANTGELFF.

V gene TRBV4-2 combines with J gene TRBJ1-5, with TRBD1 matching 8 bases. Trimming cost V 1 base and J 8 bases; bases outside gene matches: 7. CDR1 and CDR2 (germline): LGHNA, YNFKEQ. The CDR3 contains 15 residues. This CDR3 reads CASSQADRENEPQHF. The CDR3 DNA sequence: TGTGCCAGCAGCCAAGCGGACAGGGAAAACGAGCCCCAGCATTTT.

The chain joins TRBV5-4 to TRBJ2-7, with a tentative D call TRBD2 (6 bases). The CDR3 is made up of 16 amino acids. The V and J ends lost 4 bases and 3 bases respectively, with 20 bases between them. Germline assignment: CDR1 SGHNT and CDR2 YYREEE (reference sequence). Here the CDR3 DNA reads TGTGCCAGCAGCCCCCAGACCGGGACTGGAAACTACGAGCAGTACTTC. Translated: CASSPQTGTGNYEQYF.

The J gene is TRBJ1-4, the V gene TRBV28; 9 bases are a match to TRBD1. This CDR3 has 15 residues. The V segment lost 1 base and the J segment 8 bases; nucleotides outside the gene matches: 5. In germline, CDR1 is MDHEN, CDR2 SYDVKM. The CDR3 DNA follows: TGTGCCAGCAGTTTATCAACAGGGGGCAGGGAAAAACTGTTTTTT. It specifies CASSLSTGGREKLFF.

The CDR3 sequence: CASSPMEMIGYEQYF. The CDR3 DNA reads as TGTGCCAGCTCACCAATGGAGATGATTGGGTACGAGCAGTACTTC. This chain uses TRBV18 with TRBJ2-7; no reliable D call. Germline assignment: CDR1 KGHSH and CDR2 LQKENI. V was cut by 2 bases and J by 4 bases, with 15 bases left in between. The CDR3 is made up of 15 amino acids.

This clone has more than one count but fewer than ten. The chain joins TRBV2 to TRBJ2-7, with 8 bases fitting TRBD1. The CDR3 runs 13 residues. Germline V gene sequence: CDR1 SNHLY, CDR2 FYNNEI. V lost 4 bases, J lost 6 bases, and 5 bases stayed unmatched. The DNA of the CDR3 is TGTGCCAGCAGTGCCCAGGGGGCGGCCGAGCAGTACTTC. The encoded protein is CASSAQGAAEQYF.

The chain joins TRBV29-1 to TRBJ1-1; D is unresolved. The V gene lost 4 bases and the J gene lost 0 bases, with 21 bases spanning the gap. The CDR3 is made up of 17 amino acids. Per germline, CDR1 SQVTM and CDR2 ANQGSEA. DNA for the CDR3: TGCAGCGTTGTTGGGCCGAAAAGACGCGACCTGAACACTGAAGCTTTCTTT. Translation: CSVVGPKRRDLNTEAFF.

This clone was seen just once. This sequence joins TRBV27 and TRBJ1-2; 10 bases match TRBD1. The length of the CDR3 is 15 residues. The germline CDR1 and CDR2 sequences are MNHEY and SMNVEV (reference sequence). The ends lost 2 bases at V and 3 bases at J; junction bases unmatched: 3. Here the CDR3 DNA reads TGTGCCAGCAGTTTAAGGGACAGGGGATACTATGGCTACACCTTC. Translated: CASSLRDRGYYGYTF.

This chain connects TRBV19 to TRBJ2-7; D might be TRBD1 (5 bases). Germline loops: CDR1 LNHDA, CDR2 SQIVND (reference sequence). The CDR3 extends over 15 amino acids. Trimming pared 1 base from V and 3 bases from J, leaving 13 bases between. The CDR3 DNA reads TGTGCCAGTAGTATAGTAGGCGCAGGGAACTACGAGCAGTACTTC. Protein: CASSIVGAGNYEQYF.

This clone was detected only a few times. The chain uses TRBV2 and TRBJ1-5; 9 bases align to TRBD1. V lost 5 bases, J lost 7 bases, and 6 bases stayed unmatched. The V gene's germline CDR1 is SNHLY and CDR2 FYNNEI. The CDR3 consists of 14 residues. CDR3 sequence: CASSLQGARQPQHF. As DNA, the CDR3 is TGTGCCAGCAGTCTACAGGGGGCAAGGCAGCCCCAGCATTTT.

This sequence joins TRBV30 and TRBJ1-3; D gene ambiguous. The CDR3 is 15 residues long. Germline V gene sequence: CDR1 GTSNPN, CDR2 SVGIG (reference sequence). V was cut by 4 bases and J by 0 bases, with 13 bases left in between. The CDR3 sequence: CAWTPRRSSGNTIYF. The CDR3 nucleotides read TGTGCCTGGACCCCCCGACGGAGCTCTGGAAACACCATATATTTT.

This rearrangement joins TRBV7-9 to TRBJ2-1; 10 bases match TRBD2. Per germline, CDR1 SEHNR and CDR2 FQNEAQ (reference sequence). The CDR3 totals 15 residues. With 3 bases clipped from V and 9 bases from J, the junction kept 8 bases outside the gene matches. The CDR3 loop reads CASSLQLAGSLEQFF. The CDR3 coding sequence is TGTGCCAGCAGCTTGCAACTAGCGGGATCGCTTGAGCAGTTCTTC. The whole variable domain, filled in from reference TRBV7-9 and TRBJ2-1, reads DTGVSQNPRHKITKRGQNVTFRCDPISEHNRLYWYRQTLGQGPEFLTYFQNEAQLEKSRLLSDRFSAERPKGSFSTLEIQRTEQGDSAMYLCASSLQLAGSLEQFFGPGTRLTVL.

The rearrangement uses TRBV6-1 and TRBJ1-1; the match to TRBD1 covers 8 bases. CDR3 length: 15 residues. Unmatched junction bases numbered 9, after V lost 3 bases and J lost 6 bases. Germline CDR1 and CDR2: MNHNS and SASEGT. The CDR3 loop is CASSEPGQAIPEAFF. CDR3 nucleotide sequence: TGTGCCAGCAGTGAGCCGGGACAGGCTATCCCTGAAGCTTTCTTT.

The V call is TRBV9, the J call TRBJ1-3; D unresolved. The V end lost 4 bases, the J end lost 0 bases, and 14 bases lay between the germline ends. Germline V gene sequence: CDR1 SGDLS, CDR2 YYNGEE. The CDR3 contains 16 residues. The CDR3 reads CASSSDGGSSGNTIYF. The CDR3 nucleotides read TGTGCCAGCAGCTCGGATGGAGGGAGCTCTGGAAACACCATATATTTT.

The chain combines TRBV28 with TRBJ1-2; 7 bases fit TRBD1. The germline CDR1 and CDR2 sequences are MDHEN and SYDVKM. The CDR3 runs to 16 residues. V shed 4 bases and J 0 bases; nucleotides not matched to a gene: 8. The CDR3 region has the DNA TGTGCCAGCAGTTCCCCCGTAGGACAGGCTAACTATGGCTACACCTTC. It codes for CASSSPVGQANYGYTF.

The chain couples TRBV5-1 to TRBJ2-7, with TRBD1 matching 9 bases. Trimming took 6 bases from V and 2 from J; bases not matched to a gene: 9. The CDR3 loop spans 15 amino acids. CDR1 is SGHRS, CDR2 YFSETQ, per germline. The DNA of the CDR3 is TGCGCCAGCACCCGAGACGGGACAGGGCCCTACGAGCAGTACTTC. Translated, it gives CASTRDGTGPYEQYF. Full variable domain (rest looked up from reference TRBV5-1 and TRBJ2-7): KAGVTQTPRYLIKTRGQQVTLSCSPISGHRSVSWYQQTPGQGLQFLFEYFSETQRNKGNFPGRFSGRQFSNSRSEMNVSTLELGDSALYLCASTRDGTGPYEQYFGPGTRLTVT.

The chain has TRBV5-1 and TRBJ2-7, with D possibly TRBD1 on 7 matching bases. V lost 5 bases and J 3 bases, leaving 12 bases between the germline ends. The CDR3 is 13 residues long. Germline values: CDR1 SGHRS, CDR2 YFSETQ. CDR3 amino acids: CASSAGQRYEQYF. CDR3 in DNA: TGCGCCAGCAGTGCGGGACAGCGCTACGAGCAGTACTTC.

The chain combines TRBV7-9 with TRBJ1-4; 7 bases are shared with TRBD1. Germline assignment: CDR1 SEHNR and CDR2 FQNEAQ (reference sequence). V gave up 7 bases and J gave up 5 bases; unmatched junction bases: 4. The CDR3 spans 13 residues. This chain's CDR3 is CASNPDRNEKLFF. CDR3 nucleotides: TGTGCCAGCAACCCGGACAGGAATGAAAAACTGTTTTTT.

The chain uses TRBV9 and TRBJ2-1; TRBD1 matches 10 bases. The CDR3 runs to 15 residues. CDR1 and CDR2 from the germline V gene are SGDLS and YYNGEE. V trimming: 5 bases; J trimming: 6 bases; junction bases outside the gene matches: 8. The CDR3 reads CASRATGQGFNEQFF. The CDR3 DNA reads TGTGCCAGCAGGGCCACGGGACAGGGGTTCAATGAGCAGTTCTTC.